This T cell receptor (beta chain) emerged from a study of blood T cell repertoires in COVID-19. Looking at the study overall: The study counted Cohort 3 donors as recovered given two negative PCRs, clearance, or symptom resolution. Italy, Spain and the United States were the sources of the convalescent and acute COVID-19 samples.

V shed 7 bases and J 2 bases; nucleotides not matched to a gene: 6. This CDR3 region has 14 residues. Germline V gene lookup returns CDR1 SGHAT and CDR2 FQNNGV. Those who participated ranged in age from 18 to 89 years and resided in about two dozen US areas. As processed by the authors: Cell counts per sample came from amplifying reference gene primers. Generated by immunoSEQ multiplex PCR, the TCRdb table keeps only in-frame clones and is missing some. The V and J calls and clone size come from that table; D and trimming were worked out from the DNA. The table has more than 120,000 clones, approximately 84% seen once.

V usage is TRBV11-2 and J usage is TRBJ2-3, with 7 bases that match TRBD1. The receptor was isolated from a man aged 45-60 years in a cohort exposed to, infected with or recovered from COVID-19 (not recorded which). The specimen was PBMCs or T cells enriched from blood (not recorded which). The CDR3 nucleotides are TGTGCCAGCACCCCAACAGGGGACACAGATACGCAGTATTTT. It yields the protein CASTPTGDTDTQYF.